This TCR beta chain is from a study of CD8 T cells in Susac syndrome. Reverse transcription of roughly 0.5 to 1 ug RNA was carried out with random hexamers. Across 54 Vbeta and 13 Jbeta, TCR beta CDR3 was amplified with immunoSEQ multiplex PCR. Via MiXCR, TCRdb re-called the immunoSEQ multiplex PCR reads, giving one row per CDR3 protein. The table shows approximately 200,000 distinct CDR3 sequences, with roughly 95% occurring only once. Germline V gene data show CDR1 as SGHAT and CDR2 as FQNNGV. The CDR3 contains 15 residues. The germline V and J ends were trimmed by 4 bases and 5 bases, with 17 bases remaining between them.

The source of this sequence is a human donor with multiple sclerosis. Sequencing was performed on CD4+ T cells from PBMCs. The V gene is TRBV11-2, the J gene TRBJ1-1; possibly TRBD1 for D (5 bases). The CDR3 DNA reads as TGTGCCAGCAGCTGGACGGGACTACGAAGGACTGAAGCTTTCTTT. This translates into CASSWTGLRRTEAFF.